The entry below gives a single TCR beta chain sequence along with its context. The sample is drawn from a study of blood T cell repertoires in COVID-19. In the study overall: Researchers got acute and convalescent COVID-19 samples from the United States, Italy and Spain.

Assay: immunoSEQ multiplex PCR; the TCRdb copy retains only in-frame clones and omits some. Here the sample spans 200,000 or so clones, just under 85% being singletons. The germline V and J ends were trimmed by 4 bases and 7 bases, with 13 bases remaining between them. The germline gives CDR1 SGHVS, CDR2 FNYEAQ. The CDR3 loop spans 14 amino acids. Recruitment covered roughly 22 US areas and drew participants whose ages spanned about 18 to 90 years. Cohorts were determined from participant-reported clinical history. The J gene is TRBJ1-4, the V gene TRBV7-6; D not certain. Sequencing was carried out using PBMCs or T cells enriched from blood (not recorded which). This receptor was obtained from a woman aged 40 to 49 with acute COVID-19. The CDR3 protein is CASSSREAGEKLFF. Here the CDR3 DNA reads TGTGCCAGCAGCTCGAGGGAGGCGGGTGAAAAACTGTTTTTT.